Listed below are T cell receptor beta chains from one sample, sequenced in a study of T cell changes during pregnancy in multiple sclerosis. Produced via immunoSEQ multiplex PCR; TCRdb's table is partial and in-frame only. This table has some 40,000 clones, roughly 88% appearing once. This sample comprised CD8+ T cells from peripheral blood mononuclear cells, obtained in the first trimester of pregnancy. Receptors were obtained from a female donor with multiple sclerosis, enrolled in a pregnancy study. CDR3s include the opening cysteine and the closing phenylalanine or tryptophan. The D gene is left open where the match is weak. A row's size may be missing; if present it is once, few, many or a size class.

CDR3aa | CDR3nt | d_gene | j_gene | abundance | v_gene
CAWSAGREPYEQYF | TGTGCCTGGAGCGCCGGTCGCGAGCCCTACGAGCAGTACTTC | NA | TRBJ2-7 | once | TRBV30
CASSSGTSAETQYF | TGTGCCAGCAGCTCTGGGACTAGCGCAGAGACCCAGTACTTC | TRBD2 | TRBJ2-5 | NA | TRBV13
CASSMPGQGYEQYF | TGTGCCAGTAGTATGCCAGGACAGGGCTACGAGCAGTACTTC | TRBD1 | TRBJ2-7 | NA | TRBV19
CATSGGYRGGSTEAFF | TGTGCCACCAGCGGGGGATACAGGGGAGGCTCCACTGAAGCTTTCTTT | TRBD1 | TRBJ1-1 | NA | TRBV15
CAIAGGNTIYF | TGTGCCATCGCAGGGGGAAACACCATATATTTT | NA | TRBJ1-3 | NA | TRBV10-3
CASSHSFGGEGNQPQHF | TGCGCCAGCAGTCACAGCTTCGGGGGGGAGGGGAATCAGCCCCAGCATTTT | NA | TRBJ1-5 | NA | TRBV10-2
CASSVWEGTNEKLFF | TGTGCCAGCAGCGTATGGGAGGGGACTAATGAAAAACTGTTTTTT | NA | TRBJ1-4 | few | TRBV9
CASKGTVNEQFF | TGCGCCAGCAAGGGGACAGTCAATGAGCAGTTCTTC | TRBD1 | TRBJ2-1 | NA | TRBV5-1
CASSYDRIAPLHF | TGTGCCAGCAGTTACGACAGGATTGCACCCCTCCACTTT | NA | TRBJ1-6 | NA | TRBV6-6
CASSPAGGTYEKLFF | TGTGCCAGCTCACCGGCAGGGGGGACCTATGAAAAACTGTTTTTT | TRBD1 | TRBJ1-4 | NA | TRBV18
CASSMLEGSNQPQHF | TGTGCCAGTAGTATGCTAGAGGGAAGCAATCAGCCCCAGCATTTT | NA | TRBJ1-5 | NA | TRBV19
CASTGPPVYEQYF | TGTGCCAGCACAGGGCCCCCCGTCTACGAGCAGTACTTC | NA | TRBJ2-7 | NA | TRBV10-3
CASSKGQGALVTEAFF | TGTGCCAGCAGCAAGGGACAGGGGGCGTTGGTCACTGAAGCTTTCTTT | TRBD1 | TRBJ1-1 | once | TRBV6-6
CASSQGAGTGISGYTF | TGCGCCAGCAGCCAAGGGGCCGGGACAGGGATTTCAGGCTACACCTTC | TRBD1 | TRBJ1-2 | NA | TRBV4-3
CASSQVFADTQYF | TGCGCCAGCAGCCAGGTTTTCGCGGATACGCAGTATTTT | NA | TRBJ2-3 | few | TRBV4-1
CASSVGASGGGFTDTQYF | TGTGCCAGCAGCGTAGGGGCTAGCGGGGGGGGATTCACAGATACGCAGTATTTT | TRBD2 | TRBJ2-3 | NA | TRBV9
CATGTNTEAFF | TGTGCCACCGGGACTAACACTGAAGCTTTCTTT | NA | TRBJ1-1 | NA | TRBV13
CASSLEAGELFF | TGTGCCAGCAGCTTGGAGGCCGGGGAGCTGTTTTTT | NA | TRBJ2-2 | NA | TRBV7-3
CATSRSTGSTQYF | TGTGCCACCAGCAGATCGACAGGGTCGACCCAGTACTTC | TRBD1 | TRBJ2-5 | NA | TRBV15
CASSGLISYEQYF | TGTGCCAGCTCCGGACTGATCTCCTACGAGCAGTACTTC | NA | TRBJ2-7 | NA | TRBV6-5
CASSPGRGLQETQYF | TGTGCCAGCAGCCCGGGCAGGGGGCTGCAAGAGACCCAGTACTTC | TRBD1 | TRBJ2-5 | NA | TRBV9
CASSLSSTSFYEQYF | TGTGCCAGCAGTTTATCCTCTACTAGTTTCTACGAGCAGTACTTC | NA | TRBJ2-7 | NA | TRBV27
CASSAGTGVNTEAFF | TGTGCCAGCAGTGCCGGGACAGGGGTGAACACTGAAGCTTTCTTT | TRBD1 | TRBJ1-1 | NA | TRBV7-8
CASSSQGIDSPLHF | TGTGCCAGCTCCTCACAGGGAATTGATTCACCCCTCCACTTT | NA | TRBJ1-6 | NA | TRBV18
CAHPRGGTGTLNEQFF | TGTGCCCACCCAAGGGGAGGGACAGGGACCCTCAATGAGCAGTTCTTC | TRBD1 | TRBJ2-1 | once | TRBV2
CATYSSTSTGAPASNTIYF | TGTGCCACCTATTCCTCCACTTCAACAGGGGCCCCGGCCTCGAACACCATATATTTT | TRBD1 | TRBJ1-3 | NA | TRBV9
CASSQAWGGRLSNEQFF | TGCGCCAGCAGCCAAGCGTGGGGGGGTCGGTTGTCCAATGAGCAGTTCTTC | TRBD2 | TRBJ2-1 | NA | TRBV4-1
CASSLSGGVGDTQYF | TGTGCCAGCAGCTTATCGGGCGGGGTAGGAGATACGCAGTATTTT | NA | TRBJ2-3 | NA | TRBV7-9
CSVEVLDRDSTYEQYF | TGCAGCGTTGAAGTTCTAGACCGGGACTCCACCTACGAGCAGTACTTC | NA | TRBJ2-7 | NA | TRBV29-1
CASSSDYEQYF | TGTGCCAGCAGCTCCGACTACGAGCAGTACTTC | NA | TRBJ2-7 | NA | TRBV7-9